This T cell receptor beta chain was obtained from a study of blood T cells in healthy people across ages. This clonotype has only a few counts. A sample-barcoded 5' primer and a J-beta primer mix were used in a second PCR of roughly 6 to 11 cycles. Via MiXCR, TCRdb re-called the 5' RACE reads, giving one row per CDR3 protein. The data hold around 1,800,000 distinct CDR3 sequences, with about 39% observed a single time. V was shortened by 5 bases and J by 11 bases, with 15 bases between the two germline ends. Germline V gene lookup returns CDR1 MNHEY and CDR2 SVGEGT. The CDR3 spans 12 residues. This chain joins TRBV6-2 or TRBV6-3 and TRBJ2-5, with a possible D match to TRBD2 (5 bases). Input material: blood. This receptor was obtained from a human donor in good health. DNA for the CDR3: TGTGCCAGCAGTGAGGGATTGGGAGAGCAGTACTTC. It codes for CASSEGLGEQYF.